Listed here is a single T cell receptor beta chain. No antigen is known for it. Clones were read by immunoSEQ multiplex PCR, and TCRdb kept only the in-frame ones, dropping some. Of 80,000 or so clones listed, around 95% are singletons. These data originate in a study of cytomegalovirus exposure and HLA in healthy donors. Points from the study as a whole: The authors listed 150 or so TCR beta chains as cytomegalovirus-associated.

V trimming: 5 bases; J trimming: 6 bases; junction bases outside the gene matches: 8. Germline lookup yields CDR1 SGHTA and CDR2 FQGNSA. The CDR3 totals 15 residues. V usage is TRBV7-2 and J usage is TRBJ2-1; 9 bases match TRBD1. Sequencing was carried out using PBMCs. The clonotype originates from a woman between 18 and 30 years old in good health and CMV-seronegative. In nucleotides, the CDR3 is TGTGCCAGCAGCCCCCGAATGGGACAGGGCAATGAGCAGTTCTTC. Residues: CASSPRMGQGNEQFF.